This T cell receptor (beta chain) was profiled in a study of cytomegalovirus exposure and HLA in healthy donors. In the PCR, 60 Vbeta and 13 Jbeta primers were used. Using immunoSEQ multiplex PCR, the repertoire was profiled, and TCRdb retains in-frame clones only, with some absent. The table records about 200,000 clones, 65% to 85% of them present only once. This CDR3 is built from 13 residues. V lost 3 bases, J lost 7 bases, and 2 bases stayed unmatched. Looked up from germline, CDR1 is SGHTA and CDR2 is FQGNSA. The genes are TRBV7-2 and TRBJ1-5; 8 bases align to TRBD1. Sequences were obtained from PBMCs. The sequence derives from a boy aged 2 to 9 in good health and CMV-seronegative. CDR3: CASSLDRDQPQHF. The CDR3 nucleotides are TGTGCCAGCAGCTTGGACAGGGACCAGCCCCAGCATTTT.